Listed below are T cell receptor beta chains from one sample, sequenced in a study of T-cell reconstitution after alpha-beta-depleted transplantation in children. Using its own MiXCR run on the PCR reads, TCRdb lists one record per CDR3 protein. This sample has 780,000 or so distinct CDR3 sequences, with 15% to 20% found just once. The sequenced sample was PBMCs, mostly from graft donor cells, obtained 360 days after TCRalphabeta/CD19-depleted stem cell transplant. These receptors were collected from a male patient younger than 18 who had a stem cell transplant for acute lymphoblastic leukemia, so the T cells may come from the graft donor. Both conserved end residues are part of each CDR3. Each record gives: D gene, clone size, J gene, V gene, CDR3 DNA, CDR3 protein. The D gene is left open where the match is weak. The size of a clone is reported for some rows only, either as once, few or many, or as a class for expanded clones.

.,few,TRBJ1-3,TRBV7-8,TGTGCCAGCAGCCTTCGGCCTGTATTCAGCCTCACTGGAAACACCATATATTTT,CASSLRPVFSLTGNTIYF
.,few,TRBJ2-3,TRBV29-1,TGCAGCGTTGCCCTCCGACAAACAGATACGCAGTATTTT,CSVALRQTDTQYF
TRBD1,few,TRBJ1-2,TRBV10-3,TGTGCCATCTCGATCACAGGGGGCGCGGGTGGCTACACCTTC,CAISITGGAGGYTF
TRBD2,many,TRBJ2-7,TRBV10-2,TGCGCCAGCAGAATAGGGACTAGCGGGGCCTACGAGCAGTACTTC,CASRIGTSGAYEQYF
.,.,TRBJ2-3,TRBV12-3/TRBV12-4,TGTGCCAGCAGTTTGTTTGATGAGGGCACAGATACGCAGTATTTT,CASSLFDEGTDTQYF
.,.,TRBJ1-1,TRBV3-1,TGTGCCAGCAGCCCGAAGTCGACTGAAGCTTTCTTT,CASSPKSTEAFF
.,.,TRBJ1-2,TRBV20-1,TGCAGTGCTAGGAGGGACAACGGCCCGAATTTTTATGGCTACACCTTC,CSARRDNGPNFYGYTF
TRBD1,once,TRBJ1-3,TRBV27,TGTGCCAGCAGTCGGGACAGGTCTCACTCTGGAAACACCATATATTTT,CASSRDRSHSGNTIYF
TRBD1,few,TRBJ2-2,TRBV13,TGTGCCAGCAGCCCAGACAGGGGAGGCACCGGGGAGCTGTTTTTT,CASSPDRGGTGELFF
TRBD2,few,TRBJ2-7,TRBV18,TGTGCCAGCTCACCAATTACAGGACTAGGAAGAGGCGGCGAGCAGTACTTC,CASSPITGLGRGGEQYF
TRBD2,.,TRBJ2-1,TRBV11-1,TGTGCCAGCAGCTTAATATCTCCGGGGAGGGTTGACAATGAGCAGTTCTTC,CASSLISPGRVDNEQFF
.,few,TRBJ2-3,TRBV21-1,TGTGCCAGCAGCAAAAAGGAGCCGGGACTAGCGGGAGTGACAGATACGCAGTATTTT,CASSKKEPGLAGVTDTQYF
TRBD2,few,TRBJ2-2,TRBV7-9,TGTGCCAGCAGCCCGTGGACTAGCGGGTCCACCGGGGAGCTGTTTTTT,CASSPWTSGSTGELFF
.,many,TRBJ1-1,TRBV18,TGTGCCAGCTCACCACAGAGTGAAGCTTTCTTT,CASSPQSEAFF
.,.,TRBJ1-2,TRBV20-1,TGCAGTGCCGCCAGGGACGCTAACTATGGCTACACCTTC,CSAARDANYGYTF
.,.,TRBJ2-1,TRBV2,TGTGCCAGCGGGAGGCCCGGGGATAATGAGCAGTTCTTC,CASGRPGDNEQFF